The subject of this entry is one TCR beta chain. The target of this receptor is not known. No much larger clonotype is one base removed from it; base qualities were not supplied. The data originate from a study of blood T cells in healthy people across ages (dated by TCRdb to the mid-2010s). For the study in its entirety: In model experiments, roughly one uniquely barcoded TCR beta cDNA molecule per two T cells was captured by template switching. The study measured age-related changes in TCR beta repertoire diversity using deep sequencing normalized with unique cDNA molecular identifiers. Four age groups were formed from the donors: young (average approximately 15 years), middle-aged (around 40), aged (about 62) and long-lived (less than 85). To avoid experimental bias, donors of different ages were distributed randomly across sequencing lanes. For two donors (one aged 18 to 30 and one aged 80 or older), the study analyzed two additional independent replicas of 1 million unique cDNA reads from the same blood draw. Broad study findings and their caveats: A strong correlation was found between observed TCR beta diversity and the percentage of naive T cells measured by flow cytometry. Compared with the aged group, the long-lived group had more naive CD4+ T cells, fewer expanded clones and increased TCR diversity, a pattern suggesting age selection. Estimates of total diversity based on one million sequenced T cells were regarded as lower bounds and as underestimates. Because the CMV infection status of the donors was unknown, age-related changes in expanded clonotypes may potentially have been confounded. Observed TCR beta diversity per million T cells fell roughly linearly with age, and a significant reduction was already apparent by age approximately 41. Bulk unsorted PBMC profiling prevented conclusive comparison of naive and antigen-experienced compartments.

Systemically healthy Caucasian individuals from Russia, 35 to 50 in total and aged about 6 to 90 years, were included as donors. Roughly 10 milliliters of peripheral blood were collected from each donor into EDTA-treated Vacutainer tubes. Ficoll-Paque density-gradient centrifugation was used to isolate PBMCs, with at least 7 million obtained per sample. Total RNA, at least 6 micrograms per sample, was extracted from PBMCs with Trizol reagent. The percentages of naive CD45RAhigh/CD27high T cells were determined by flow cytometry on a PBMC aliquot from every donor. The CDR3 measures 14 amino acids from cysteine to phenylalanine. Kept here is only the CDR3 DNA, which spans 42 bases and is read in frame from base 1. V lost 5 bases and J lost 0 bases, and the count of bases not matched to a germline gene is 1. The germline V gene (reference sequence) gives CDR1 as DFQATT and CDR2 as SNEGSKA. The library was obtained by 5' RACE. The run used an Illumina HiSeq 2500. A second PCR of roughly 7 to 11 cycles was performed with a sample-barcoded 5' primer and a J-beta primer mix. Each TCR beta cDNA molecule received a unique molecular identifier from a template-switch 5' adaptor carrying 12 random nucleotides. Each sample yielded at least 3 million CDR3-containing paired-end reads. The Mint cDNA synthesis kit, primed by a TRBC-specific oligonucleotide, was used to synthesize first-strand cDNA from all RNA. Following uracil-DNA glycosylase treatment, all cDNA underwent a first 18-cycle PCR with the universal primers M1SS and BC2_uni_R. As for how the authors treated the data: Normalization of each sample was performed by random selection of 1 million high-quality reads, each carrying a distinct molecular identifier. Reads sharing molecular identifiers were discarded rather than binned into consensus sequences. CDR3 identification, clonotype clustering and error correction used MiTCR with a Q25 quality threshold and the strictest error-elimination algorithm. A nonparametric unseen species model with Euler transformation was used to estimate lower-bound total TCR beta diversity. TCRdb applied fastp at Q25 and MiXCR to the public reads, then kept only in-frame beta chains. Identical CDR3 protein sequences are pooled into one entry, listed with their most common genes and DNA. The V and J calls follow TCRdb's processing rather than the paper's. A total of approximately 850,000 distinct CDR3 sequences appear in this sample, nearly 60% of them only once. Roughly 22% of the sample belongs to the ten largest clones.

Specimen: blood. The receptor was derived from a man between 25 and 39 years old in good health. The sequence links TRBV20-1 to TRBJ2-1, and 10 junctional nucleotides match TRBD2. The CDR3 reads as follows: CSAWTSGSYNEQFF. In nucleotides, the sequence is TGCAGTGCTTGGACTAGCGGCTCCTACAATGAGCAGTTCTTC.